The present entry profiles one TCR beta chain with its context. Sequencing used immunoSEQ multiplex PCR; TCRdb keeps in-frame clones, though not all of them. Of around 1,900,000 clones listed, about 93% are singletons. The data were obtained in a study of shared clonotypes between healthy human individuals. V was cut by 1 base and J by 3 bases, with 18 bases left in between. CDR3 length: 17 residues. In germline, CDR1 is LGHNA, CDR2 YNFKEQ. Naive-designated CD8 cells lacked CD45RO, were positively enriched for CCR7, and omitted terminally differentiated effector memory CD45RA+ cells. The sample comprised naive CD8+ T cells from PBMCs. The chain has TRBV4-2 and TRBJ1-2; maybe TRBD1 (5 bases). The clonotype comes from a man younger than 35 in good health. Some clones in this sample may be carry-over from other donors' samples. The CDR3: CASSQVAGTSRDYGYTF. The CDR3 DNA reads TGTGCCAGCAGCCAAGTGGCCGGGACCTCAAGGGACTATGGCTACACCTTC.